This paragraph reports one TCR beta chain. This may be a read error, as it is one base from a much larger clone. This CDR3 is built from 14 residues. MiXCR was run by TCRdb on the PCR reads, yielding one entry per CDR3 protein. This table has about 19,000 distinct CDR3 sequences, less than 50% appearing once. This specimen comes from a study of tumor-infiltrating lymphocytes in oesophageal squamous cell carcinoma. Sequenced input: blood. The chain links TRBV12-3 or TRBV12-4 to TRBJ2-5; TRBD2 aligns across 10 bases. The J call is doubtful: the DNA matches TRBJ2-1 better. The TCR comes from a male donor with esophageal squamous cell carcinoma. This chain's CDR3 is CASRLSGRVNEQFF. DNA of the CDR3: TGTGCCAGCAGGCTCAGCGGGAGGGTCAACGAGCAGTTCTTC.